The rows below give T cell receptor beta chains drawn from one sample of a study of shared clonotypes between healthy human individuals. The protocol was immunoSEQ multiplex PCR, while the TCRdb copy is restricted to in-frame clones and leaves out a portion. The sample lists some 2 million clones; approximately 95% were seen once. The sequenced sample consisted of naive CD8+ T cells sorted from blood. The source is a man younger than 35 in good health. The CDR3 runs from the conserved cysteine through the conserved F or W. The D gene is left open where the match is weak. For some rows the clone size is stated as once, few or many, or as a class when expanded; others skip it.

abundance	v_gene	d_gene	j_gene	CDR3aa	CDR3nt
-	TRBV28	-	TRBJ2-3	CASREDLLGPDTQYF	TGTGCCAGCAGGGAGGACTTATTGGGCCCAGATACGCAGTATTTT
-	TRBV7-9	TRBD1	TRBJ2-3	CASSPTGMVADTQYF	TGTGCCAGCAGCCCGACAGGGATGGTCGCAGATACGCAGTATTTT
-	TRBV5-6	-	TRBJ1-1	CASSSVGWAMNTEAFF	TGTGCCAGCAGCTCGGTCGGATGGGCTATGAACACTGAAGCTTTCTTT
-	TRBV27	-	TRBJ1-1	CASSLWKGTEAFF	TGTGCCAGCAGTTTATGGAAGGGAACTGAAGCTTTCTTT
-	TRBV7-9	-	TRBJ2-7	CASSFIDSTDEQYF	TGTGCCAGCAGTTTCATTGACAGTACCGACGAGCAGTACTTC
-	TRBV4-3	-	TRBJ2-7	CASSQGVTHYEQYF	TGCGCCAGCAGCCAAGGAGTCACCCACTACGAGCAGTACTTC
-	TRBV9	-	TRBJ1-2	CASSAPPYGYTF	TGTGCCAGCAGCGCCCCGCCCTATGGCTACACCTTC
-	TRBV29-1	TRBD1	TRBJ2-7	CSVEDGTGKYEQYF	TGCAGCGTTGAAGACGGGACAGGGAAGTACGAGCAGTACTTC
-	TRBV9	-	TRBJ2-5	CASSARTGETQYF	TGTGCCAGCAGCGCCAGGACGGGGGAGACCCAGTACTTC
-	TRBV4-1	-	TRBJ2-5	CASSLTSAQETQYF	TGCGCCAGCAGCCTGACTTCCGCCCAAGAGACCCAGTACTTC
many	TRBV30	-	TRBJ1-5	CAWSERGNQPQHF	TGTGCCTGGAGTGAAAGAGGCAATCAGCCCCAGCATTTT
-	TRBV11-3	TRBD2	TRBJ2-1	CASSLVFSGSSYNEQFF	TGTGCCAGCAGCTTAGTATTTAGCGGGAGCTCCTACAATGAGCAGTTCTTC
-	TRBV27	-	TRBJ2-7	CASMTGIGETVDEQYF	TGTGCCAGCATGACAGGAATTGGGGAGACCGTTGACGAGCAGTACTTC
-	TRBV7-9	TRBD2	TRBJ2-5	CASSTTGLAGSSGWDF	TGTGCCAGCAGCACCACGGGACTAGCGGGATCGTCGGGGTGGGACTTC